These T cell receptor beta chains were read from a single sample in a study of PD-1 blockade in classical Hodgkin lymphoma. Assay: immunoSEQ multiplex PCR; the TCRdb copy retains only in-frame clones and omits some. The sample yields tens of thousands of clones, 90% to 95% seen once. Sample: peripheral blood mononuclear cells (PBMCs). These receptors all stem from a human donor with classical Hodgkin lymphoma. The CDR3 runs from the conserved cysteine through the conserved F or W.

TRBJ2-7 | TRBV7-9 | CASSWGGGTITTYEQYF
TRBJ2-3 | TRBV11-2 | CASRWTSPTDTQYF
TRBJ2-7 | TRBV4-2 | CASSQANRGGFPREQYF
TRBJ1-1 | TRBV19 | CASSSDRGKQNTEAFF
TRBJ1-4 | TRBV7-2 | CASSLTKAGWGNEKLFF
TRBJ1-2 | TRBV14 | CASSQDAIGPKDGYTF
TRBJ2-7 | TRBV7-2 | CASSLKAWDNYEQYF
TRBJ2-5 | TRBV27 | CASSFLAGGLETQYF
TRBJ2-7 | TRBV5-6 | CASSHGTGSLRDNF
TRBJ2-7 | TRBV6-5 | CASSLRREGMKKYF
TRBJ2-2 | TRBV6-5 | CASSYSNRVVNGELFF
TRBJ2-7 | TRBV4-3 | CASSQDIRTTYEQYF
TRBJ2-7 | TRBV5-4 | CASSGGTSGPYEQYF
TRBJ2-1 | TRBV2 | CASSESGMDEQFF
TRBJ1-1 | TRBV30 | CAWSYRGNTEAFF
TRBJ1-1 | TRBV7-3 | CASSLTGEEGTEAFF
TRBJ2-3 | TRBV28 | CACHRDGLWDTQYF
TRBJ1-5 | TRBV19 | CASGTGWDQPQHF
TRBJ1-3 | TRBV4-3 | CASSQDRGGLGNTIYF
TRBJ1-1 | TRBV2 | CASSVSNTEAFF
TRBJ1-1 | TRBV6-5 | CASIPPGLNTEAFF
TRBJ1-5 | TRBV12-5 | CASGLVLGREGYSNQPQHF
TRBJ2-5 | TRBV25-1 | CASSAGLAGGGETQYF
TRBJ1-1 | TRBV7-9 | CASSFEYTEAFF
TRBJ2-3 | TRBV5-1 | CASSFWDRAVDTQYF
TRBJ1-1 | TRBV13 | CASSSGQGEEAFF
TRBJ1-2 | TRBV6-1 | CASRGTALDYGYTF
TRBJ2-5 | TRBV11-2 | CASSSPRTSGGRWTQYF
TRBJ2-7 | TRBV27 | CASRSTYEQYF
TRBJ1-6 | TRBV10-2 | CATYIRGSPLHF
TRBJ2-1 | TRBV14 | CASSPGQGGYNEQFF
TRBJ1-2 | TRBV5-6 | CASSLRGDFYGYTF
TRBJ2-7 | TRBV7-8 | CASSILQGNEQYF
TRBJ1-5 | TRBV7-8 | CASSRRSGTNPLANQPQHF
TRBJ2-1 | TRBV19 | CASIPSAGGYYNEQFF
TRBJ2-7 | TRBV6-1 | CASSEGGGGWYEQYF
TRBJ1-1 | TRBV10-3 | CAIKTGLMNTEAFF
TRBJ2-5 | TRBV28 | CASSLSPFGRETQYF
TRBJ1-1 | TRBV10-3 | CAISESIPGTVNTEAFF
TRBJ2-3 | TRBV7-3 | CASSLQGSDTQYF